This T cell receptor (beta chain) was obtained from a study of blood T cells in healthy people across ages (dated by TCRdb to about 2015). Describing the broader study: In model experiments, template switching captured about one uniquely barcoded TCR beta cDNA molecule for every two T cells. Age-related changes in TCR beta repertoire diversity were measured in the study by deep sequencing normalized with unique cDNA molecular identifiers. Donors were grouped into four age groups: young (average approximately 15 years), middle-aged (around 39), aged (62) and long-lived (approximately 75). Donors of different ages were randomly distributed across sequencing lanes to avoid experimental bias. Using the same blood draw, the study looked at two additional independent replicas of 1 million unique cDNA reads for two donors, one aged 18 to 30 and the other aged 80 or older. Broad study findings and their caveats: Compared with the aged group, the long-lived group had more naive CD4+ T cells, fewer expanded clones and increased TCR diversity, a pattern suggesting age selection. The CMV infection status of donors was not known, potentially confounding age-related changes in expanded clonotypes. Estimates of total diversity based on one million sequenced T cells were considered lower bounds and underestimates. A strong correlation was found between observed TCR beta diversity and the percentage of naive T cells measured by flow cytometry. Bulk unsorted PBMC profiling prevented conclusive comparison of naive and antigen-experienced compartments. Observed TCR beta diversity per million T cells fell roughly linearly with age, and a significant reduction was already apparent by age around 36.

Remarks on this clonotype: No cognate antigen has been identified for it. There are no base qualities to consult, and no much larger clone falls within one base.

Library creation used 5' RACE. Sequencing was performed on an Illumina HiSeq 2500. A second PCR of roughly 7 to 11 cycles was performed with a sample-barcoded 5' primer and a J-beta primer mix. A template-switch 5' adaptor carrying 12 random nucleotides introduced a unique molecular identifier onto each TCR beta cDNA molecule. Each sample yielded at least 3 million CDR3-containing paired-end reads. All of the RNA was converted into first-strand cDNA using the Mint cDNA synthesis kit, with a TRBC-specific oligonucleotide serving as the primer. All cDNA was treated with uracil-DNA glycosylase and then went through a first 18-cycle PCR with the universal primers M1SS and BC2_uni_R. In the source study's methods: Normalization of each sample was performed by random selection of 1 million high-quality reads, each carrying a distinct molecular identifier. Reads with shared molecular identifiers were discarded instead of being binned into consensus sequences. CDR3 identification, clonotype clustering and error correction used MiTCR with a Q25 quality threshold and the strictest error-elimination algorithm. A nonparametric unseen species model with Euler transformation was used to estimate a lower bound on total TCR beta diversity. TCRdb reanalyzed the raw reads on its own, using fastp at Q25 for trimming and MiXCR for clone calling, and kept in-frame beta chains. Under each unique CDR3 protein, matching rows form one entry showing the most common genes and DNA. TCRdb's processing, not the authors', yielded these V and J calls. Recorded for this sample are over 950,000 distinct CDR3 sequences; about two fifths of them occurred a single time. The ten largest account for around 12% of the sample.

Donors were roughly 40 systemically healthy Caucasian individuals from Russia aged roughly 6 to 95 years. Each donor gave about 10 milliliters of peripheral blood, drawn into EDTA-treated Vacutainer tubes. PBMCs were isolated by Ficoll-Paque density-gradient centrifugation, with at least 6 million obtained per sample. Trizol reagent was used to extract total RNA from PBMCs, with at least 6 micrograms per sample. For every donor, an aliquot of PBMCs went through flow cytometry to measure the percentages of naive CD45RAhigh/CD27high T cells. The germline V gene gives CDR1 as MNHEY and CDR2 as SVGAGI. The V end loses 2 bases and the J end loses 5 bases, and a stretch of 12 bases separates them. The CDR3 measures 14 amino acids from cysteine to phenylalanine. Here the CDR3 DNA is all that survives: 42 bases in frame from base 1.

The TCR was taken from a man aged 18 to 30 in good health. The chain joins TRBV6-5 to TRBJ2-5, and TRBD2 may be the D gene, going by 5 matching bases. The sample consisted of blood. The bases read TGTGCCAGCAGTTACGCAGCTAGCTGGGAGACCCAGTACTTC. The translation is CASSYAASWETQYF.